Listed here are 3 T cell receptor beta chains from one sample, sequenced in a study of T-cell reconstitution after alpha-beta-depleted transplantation in children. Unique molecular identifiers were built into the TCRbeta library. TCRdb re-analysed the PCR reads in MiXCR, keeping a single row per CDR3 protein. Among 150,000 to 200,000 distinct CDR3 sequences, approximately 12% were seen once, and the ten largest hold approximately 13%. The input for sequencing was PBMCs, taken before TCRalphabeta/CD19-depleted stem cell transplant. The receptors shown here come from a boy between 2 and 10 years old with acute myeloid leukemia, due to receive a stem cell transplant.

A remark on this clonotype: This may come from a read error, since a much larger clone is one base off. The V gene is TRBV27, the J gene TRBJ1-1; unclear D gene. With 6 bases removed from V and 4 bases from J, the gap between germline ends came to 12 bases. From germline, CDR1 is MNHEY and CDR2 SMNVEV (reference sequence). This CDR3 region has 13 residues. The CDR3 region is CASSLGPVTEAFF. As DNA, the CDR3 is TGTGCCAGCAGCCTAGGACCGGTCACTGAAGCTTTCTTT.

As concerns this clonotype: A read error may explain this, as a much larger clone is one base away. J is TRBJ1-1 and V is TRBV5-1, with D hard to call. The V gene's germline CDR1 is SGHRS and CDR2 YFSETQ. The CDR3 loop spans 15 amino acids. The CDR3 here is CASSPGKGANTEAYF. The CDR3 coding sequence is TGCGCCAGCAGCCCGGGGAAGGGCGCGAACACTGAAGCTTACTTT.

This clonotype was observed many times. This chain uses TRBV20-1 with TRBJ1-2, with D possibly matching TRBD1 (5 bases). The CDR3 sequence is 15 residues long. Germline CDR1 and CDR2: DFQATT and SNEGSKA (reference sequence). Trimming shortened V by 6 bases and J by 3 bases, and 20 bases separated the two germline ends. The CDR3 spells CSAYGTRALHYGYTF. CDR3 DNA sequence: TGCAGTGCGTACGGGACTCGGGCCCTGCACTATGGCTACACCTTC.